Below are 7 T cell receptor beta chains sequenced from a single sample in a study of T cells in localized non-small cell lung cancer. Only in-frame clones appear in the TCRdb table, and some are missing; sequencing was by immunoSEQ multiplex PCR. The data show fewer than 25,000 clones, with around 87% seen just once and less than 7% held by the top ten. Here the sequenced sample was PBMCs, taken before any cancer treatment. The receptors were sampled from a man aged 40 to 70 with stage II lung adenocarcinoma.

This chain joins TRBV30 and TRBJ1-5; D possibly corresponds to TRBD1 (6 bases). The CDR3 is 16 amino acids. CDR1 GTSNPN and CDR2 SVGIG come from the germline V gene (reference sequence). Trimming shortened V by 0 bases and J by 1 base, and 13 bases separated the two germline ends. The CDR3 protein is CAWSVLGGGSNQPQHF. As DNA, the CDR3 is TGTGCCTGGAGTGTTTTGGGGGGCGGAAGCAATCAGCCCCAGCATTTT.

Written as DNA, the CDR3 is TGTGCCAGCGCCCCTCTGACAGGGGACTATGGCTACACCTTC. It yields the protein CASAPLTGDYGYTF. V usage is TRBV7-7 and J usage is TRBJ1-2, with TRBD1 identical over 8 bases. The germline V gene encodes CDR1 SSHAT and CDR2 FNYEAQ (reference sequence). The CDR3 is 14 amino acids. V gave up 8 bases and J gave up 3 bases; unmatched junction bases: 8.

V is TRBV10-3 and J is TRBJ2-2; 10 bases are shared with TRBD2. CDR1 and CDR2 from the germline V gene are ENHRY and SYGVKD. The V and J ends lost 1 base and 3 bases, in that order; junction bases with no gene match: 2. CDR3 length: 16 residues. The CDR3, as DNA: TGTGCCATCAGTGAGTTAGGACTAGCGGACACCGGGGAGCTGTTTTTT. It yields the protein CAISELGLADTGELFF.

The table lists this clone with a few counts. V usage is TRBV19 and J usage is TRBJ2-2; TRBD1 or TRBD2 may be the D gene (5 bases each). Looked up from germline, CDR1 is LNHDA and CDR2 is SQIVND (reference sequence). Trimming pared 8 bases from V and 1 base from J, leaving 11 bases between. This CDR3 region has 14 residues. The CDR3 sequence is CASAGTLNTGELFF. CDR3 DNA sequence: TGTGCCAGTGCCGGGACCCTGAACACCGGGGAGCTGTTTTTT.

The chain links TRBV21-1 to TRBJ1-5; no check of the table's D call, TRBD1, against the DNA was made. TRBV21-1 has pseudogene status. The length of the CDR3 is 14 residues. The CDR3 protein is CASSNQDSNQPQHF. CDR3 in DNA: TGTGCCAGCAGCAATCAGGATAGCAATCAGCCCCAGCATTTT.

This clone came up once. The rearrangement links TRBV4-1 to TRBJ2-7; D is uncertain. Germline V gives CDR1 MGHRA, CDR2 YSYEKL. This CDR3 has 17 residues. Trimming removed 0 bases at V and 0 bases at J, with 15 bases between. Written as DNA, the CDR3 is TGCGCCAGCAGCCAAGACCTGCCATACGGGTACTCCTACGAGCAGTACTTC. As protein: CASSQDLPYGYSYEQYF.

CDR3 in DNA: TGCGCCAGCAGCTCTTCCTACGAGCAGTACTTC. Amino acids: CASSSSYEQYF. The rearrangement links TRBV5-1 to TRBJ2-7; the D is unclear. The CDR3 covers 11 residues. The germline CDR1 and CDR2 sequences are SGHRS and YFSETQ. V was trimmed by 3 bases and J by 1 base, leaving 2 bases between them.